This T cell receptor (beta chain) emerged from a study of T-cell memory formation after mild COVID-19. One entry per CDR3 protein results from TCRdb running MiXCR on the 5' RACE reads. The sample shows some 120,000 distinct CDR3 sequences, about a sixth of them seen only once. The CDR3 is made up of 12 amino acids. Unmatched junction bases numbered 5, after V lost 9 bases and J lost 5 bases. The receptor was isolated from a man aged 18 to 29 who had mild COVID-19 (a few samples of this study predate the infection). Cell type and time point are not known. Sample: PBMCs or a T cell subset sorted from them (not recorded which). The chain has TRBV12-3 or TRBV12-4 and TRBJ1-1; 8 bases align to TRBD1. The CDR3 is CASRDRQTEAFF. For the CDR3, the DNA is TGTGCCAGTCGGGACAGGCAGACTGAAGCTTTCTTT.